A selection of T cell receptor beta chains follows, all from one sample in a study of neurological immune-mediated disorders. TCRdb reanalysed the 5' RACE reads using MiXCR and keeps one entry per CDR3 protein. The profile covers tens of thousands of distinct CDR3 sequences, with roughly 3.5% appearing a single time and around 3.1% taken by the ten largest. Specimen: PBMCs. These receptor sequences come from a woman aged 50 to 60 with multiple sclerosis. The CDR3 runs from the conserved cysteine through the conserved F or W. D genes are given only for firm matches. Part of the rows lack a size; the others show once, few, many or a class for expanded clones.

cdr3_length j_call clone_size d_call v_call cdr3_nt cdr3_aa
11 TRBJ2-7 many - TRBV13 TGTGCCAGCAGCTTAGGACGTGAGCAGTACTTC CASSLGREQYF
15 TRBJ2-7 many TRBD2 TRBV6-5 TGTGCCAGCAGTTCCGGGACTAGCGGACCCTACGAGCAGTACTTC CASSSGTSGPYEQYF
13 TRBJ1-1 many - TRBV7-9 TGTGCCAGCAGCTTAGGGACGAGGACTGAAGCTTTCTTT CASSLGTRTEAFF
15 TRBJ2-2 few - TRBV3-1 TGTGCCAGCAGCTTGGACAGTGCCCTCACCGGGGAGCTGTTTTTT CASSLDSALTGELFF
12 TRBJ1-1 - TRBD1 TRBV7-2 TGTGCCAGCAGCTTACAGGGGGTTGAGGCTTTCTTT CASSLQGVEAFF
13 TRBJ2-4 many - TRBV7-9 TGTGCCAGCAGCGCGGGACCGGCAAACATTCAGTACTTC CASSAGPANIQYF
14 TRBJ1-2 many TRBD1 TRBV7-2 TGTGCCAGCAGCCCGGGACAGGCTAACTATGGCTACACCTTC CASSPGQANYGYTF
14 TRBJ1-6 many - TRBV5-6 TGTGCCAGCAGCCGCGCAGGGATTAATTCACCCCTCCACTTT CASSRAGINSPLHF
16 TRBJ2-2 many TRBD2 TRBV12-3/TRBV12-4 TGTGCCAGCAGTCCCTGGACTAGCGGGGGCACCGGGGAGCTGTTTTTT CASSPWTSGGTGELFF
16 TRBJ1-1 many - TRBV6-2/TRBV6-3 TGTGCCAGCAGTCCTCTAGTGGGCCGGGGTTGGACTGAAGCTTTCTTT CASSPLVGRGWTEAFF
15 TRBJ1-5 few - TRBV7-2 TGTGCCAGCAGCCCGCCGGGGGGTCCCAATAAGACCCAGAATTTT CASSPPGGPNKTQNF
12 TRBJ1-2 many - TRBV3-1 TGTGCCAGCAGCCAAGTTAGCTATGGCTACACCTTC CASSQVSYGYTF
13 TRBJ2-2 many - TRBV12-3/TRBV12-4 TGTGCCAACGCTGAACAAATTACCGGGGAGCTGTTTTTT CANAEQITGELFF
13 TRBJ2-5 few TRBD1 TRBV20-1 TGCAGTGCTATTGGACAGGGGGGAGAGACCCAGTACTTC CSAIGQGGETQYF
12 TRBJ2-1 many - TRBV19 TGTGCCAGTAGTACCCGTAGGAATGAGCAGTTCTTC CASSTRRNEQFF
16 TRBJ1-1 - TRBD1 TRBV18 TGTGCCAGCTCACCACAGCTGGGACAGATGAACACTGAAGCTTTCTTT CASSPQLGQMNTEAFF
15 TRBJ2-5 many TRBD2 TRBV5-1 TGCGCCAGCAGCTTGGCCTCTAGCGGGGTAGAGACCCAGTACTTC CASSLASSGVETQYF
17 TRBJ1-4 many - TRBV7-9 TGTGCCAGCAGCTCGCTACCCCAGGTGGGGGAGCGTGAAAAACTGTTTTTT CASSSLPQVGEREKLFF
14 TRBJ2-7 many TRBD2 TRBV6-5 TGTGCCAGCAACCCTAGCGGGGGGCTTGGAGAGCAGTACTTC CASNPSGGLGEQYF
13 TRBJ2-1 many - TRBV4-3 TGCGCCAGCAGCCAAGAAGCCGACAATGAGCAGTTCTTC CASSQEADNEQFF
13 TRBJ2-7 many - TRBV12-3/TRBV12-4 TGTGCCAGCAGTTTTTCAGGCGGAACGGGGCAGTACTTC CASSFSGGTGQYF
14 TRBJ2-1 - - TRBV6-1 TGTGCCAGCAGTGCCAGCGGTCTAGGCAATGAGCAGTTCTTC CASSASGLGNEQFF
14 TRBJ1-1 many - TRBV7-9 TGTGCCAGCAGCTTAGTGGCAAAGAACACTGAAGCTTTCTTT CASSLVAKNTEAFF
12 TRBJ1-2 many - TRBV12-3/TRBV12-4 TGTGCGATCGGGGGCGACGACTATGGCTACACCTTC CAIGGDDYGYTF